The next 14 T cell receptor beta chains were all read from a single sample in a study of CD8 T cells in Susac syndrome. Random hexamers were used to reverse transcribe the RNA input (about 0.5 to 1 ug). TCRdb re-analysed the immunoSEQ multiplex PCR reads in MiXCR, keeping a single row per CDR3 protein. The profile shows about 400,000 distinct CDR3 sequences, around 85% of them singletons. The specimen sequenced was CD8+ T cells from PBMCs. Receptors were obtained from a human donor with multiple sclerosis.

The V and J genes are TRBV5-1 and TRBJ2-7; D is uncertain. Trimming removed 0 bases at V and 5 bases at J, with 12 bases between. Germline CDR1 and CDR2: SGHRS and YFSETQ. The CDR3 consists of 14 residues. The CDR3 sequence: CASSLESPVDEQYF. DNA of the CDR3: TGCGCCAGCAGCTTGGAGTCCCCCGTGGACGAGCAGTACTTC.

This sequence joins TRBV2 and TRBJ2-7; 8 bases are shared with TRBD1. V lost 3 bases to trimming and J lost 3 bases; unmatched junction nucleotides: 4. Germline assignment: CDR1 SNHLY and CDR2 FYNNEI. The CDR3 loop spans 14 amino acids. The CDR3 region has the DNA TGTGCCAGCAGTGATCCCGGACAGGGCTACGAGCAGTACTTC. It translates to CASSDPGQGYEQYF.

This clonotype has more than one count but fewer than ten. The chain is built from TRBV7-9 and TRBJ2-7, with TRBD1 identical over 10 bases. This CDR3 has 16 amino acids. The trim removed 5 bases at V and 3 bases at J, leaving 10 bases unmatched. Germline lookup yields CDR1 SEHNR and CDR2 FQNEAQ (reference sequence). Here the CDR3 reads CASSPGSGTGDYEQYF. The DNA for the CDR3 is TGTGCCAGCAGCCCAGGCTCGGGGACAGGGGACTACGAGCAGTACTTC.

CDR3 sequence (DNA): TGTGCCAGCAGCCAGACTAGCGGGGGGTACGGTGAGCAGTTCTTC. Translated: CASSQTSGGYGEQFF. The chain couples TRBV14 to TRBJ2-1; 13 bases are a match to TRBD2. V was pared by 3 bases and J by 9 bases, with 5 bases of the junction left unmatched. The CDR3 has 15 residues. Germline-derived CDR1 and CDR2 are SGHDN and FVKESK.

This rearrangement joins TRBV14 to TRBJ2-3; D unresolved. CDR3 size: 16 residues. Germline CDR1 is SGHDN and CDR2 is FVKESK. V lost 1 base and J lost 4, with 15 bases in between. This chain's CDR3 is CASSQVGSARSDTQYF. For the CDR3, the DNA is TGTGCCAGCAGCCAAGTGGGATCGGCCCGATCAGATACGCAGTATTTT.

The rearrangement links TRBV12-3 or TRBV12-4 to TRBJ1-1; D is undetermined. The CDR3 consists of 13 residues. V was shortened by 7 bases and J by 3 bases, with 12 bases between the two germline ends. The CDR3 sequence is CASTRRWDTEAFF. CDR3 sequence (DNA): TGTGCCAGCACACGACGGTGGGACACTGAAGCTTTCTTT.

There are a few counts of this clonotype. The junction departs from germline at one end; a sequencing error may be responsible. This chain joins TRBV5-1 and TRBJ1-3; 7 nucleotides line up with TRBD1. Germline V gives CDR1 SGHRS, CDR2 YFSETQ. The CDR3 totals 15 residues. CDR3 DNA sequence: TGTGCCAGCAGCCTTGGGACAGACTCTGGAAACACCATATATTTT. Its translation is CASSLGTDSGNTIYF.

This rearrangement joins TRBV12-3 or TRBV12-4 to TRBJ2-7; the match to TRBD2 covers 7 bases. This CDR3 region has 17 residues. V dropped 5 bases and J dropped 4; count of bases not matched to a gene: 17. The CDR3 DNA is TGTGCCAGCAGTCCCAGTCCCTTAAGCGGGAAGCGTTACGAGCAGTACTTC. This sequence encodes CASSPSPLSGKRYEQYF.

This clonotype was seen more than once but under ten times. CDR3 coding DNA: TGTGCCAGCAGCTTGGGCCGGAATGAAGCTTTCTTT. It translates to CASSLGRNEAFF. V is TRBV5-4 and J is TRBJ1-1; D is unclear. Germline V gene lookup returns CDR1 SGHNT and CDR2 YYREEE (reference sequence). Trimming took 0 bases from V and 7 from J, leaving 7 bases between them. The CDR3 extends over 12 amino acids.

V and J are TRBV3-1 and TRBJ2-7; TRBD2 matches at 9 bases. Germline V gene sequence: CDR1 LGHDT, CDR2 YNNKEL (reference sequence). Trimming took 0 bases from V and 4 from J; bases not matched to a gene: 7. The CDR3 totals 16 residues. The CDR3 DNA is TGTGCCAGCAGCCAAGAGTCTAGCGGGGTCGATTACGAGCAGTACTTC. Residues: CASSQESSGVDYEQYF.

The chain has TRBV7-6 and TRBJ2-1; no clear D. The ends were cut back, 0 bases at V and 7 bases at J, with 10 bases in the middle. Germline-derived CDR1 and CDR2 are SGHVS and FNYEAQ. This CDR3 spans 14 amino acids. CDR3 in DNA: TGTGCCAGCAGCTTAGCGGCGTCAGGAAATGAGCAGTTCTTC. This codes for CASSLAASGNEQFF.

V and J are TRBV27 and TRBJ2-2; D may be TRBD1 or TRBD2 (7 bases each). This CDR3 has 16 residues. Germline CDR1 and CDR2: MNHEY and SMNVEV (reference sequence). Trimming removed 2 bases at V and 3 bases at J, with 13 bases between. CDR3 sequence reads: CASSLSGTEYTGELFF. The CDR3 DNA reads TGTGCCAGCAGTTTAAGCGGGACAGAATACACCGGGGAGCTGTTTTTT.

The J gene is TRBJ2-7, the V gene TRBV10-3; 9 positions match TRBD1. Trimming removed 4 bases from V and 2 bases from J; junction bases left unmatched: 9. In germline, CDR1 is ENHRY, CDR2 SYGVKD. This CDR3 has 16 residues. CDR3 DNA sequence: TGTGCCATCAGTGGGGGACAGGGCCTGTCTACCTACGAGCAGTACTTC. Its translation: CAISGGQGLSTYEQYF.

The chain links TRBV14 to TRBJ1-2, with D hard to call. Germline CDR1 and CDR2: SGHDN and FVKESK. V was clipped by 2 bases and J by 7 bases, with 17 bases between them. The CDR3 contains 15 residues. The CDR3 nucleotides read TGTGCCAGCAGCCAACTATCAGCGGGAGGGATTGGCTACACCTTC. Amino acid sequence: CASSQLSAGGIGYTF.